This T cell receptor beta chain was recorded in a study of control samples from healthy donors and cancer patients. Germline trimming cut 6 bases from V and 3 bases from J; bases unmatched to any gene: 8. CDR1 and CDR2 from the germline V gene are KGHSH and LQKENI. This CDR3 region has 15 residues. Sequenced by immunoSEQ multiplex PCR; TCRdb stores in-frame clones only, minus some. Altogether 90,000 to 150,000 clones are present, more than 70% being singletons, with the ten largest covering roughly 3.4%. The rearrangement links TRBV18 to TRBJ2-3; 8 nucleotides match TRBD1. This receptor was taken from a man aged 40-50 years in good health. What was sequenced was blood. The CDR3 loop reads CASSRRGLETDTQYF. The CDR3, as DNA: TGTGCCAGCTCGCGCAGGGGGCTGGAAACAGATACGCAGTATTTT.